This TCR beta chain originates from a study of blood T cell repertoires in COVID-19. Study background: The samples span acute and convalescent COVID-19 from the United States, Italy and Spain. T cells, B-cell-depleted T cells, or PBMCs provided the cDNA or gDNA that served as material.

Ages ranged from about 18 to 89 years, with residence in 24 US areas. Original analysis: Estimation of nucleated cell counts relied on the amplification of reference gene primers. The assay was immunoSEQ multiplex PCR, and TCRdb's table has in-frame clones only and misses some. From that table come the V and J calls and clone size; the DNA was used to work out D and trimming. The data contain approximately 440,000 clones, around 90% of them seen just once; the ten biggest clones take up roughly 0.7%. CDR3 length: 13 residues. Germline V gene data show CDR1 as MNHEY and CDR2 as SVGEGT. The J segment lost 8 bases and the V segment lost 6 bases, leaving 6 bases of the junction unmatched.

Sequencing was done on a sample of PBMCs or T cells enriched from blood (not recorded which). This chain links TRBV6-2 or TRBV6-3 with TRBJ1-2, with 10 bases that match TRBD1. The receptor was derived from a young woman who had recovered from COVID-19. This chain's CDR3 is CASSPDRGRGYTF. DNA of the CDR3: TGTGCCAGCAGCCCGGACAGGGGGAGAGGCTACACCTTC.